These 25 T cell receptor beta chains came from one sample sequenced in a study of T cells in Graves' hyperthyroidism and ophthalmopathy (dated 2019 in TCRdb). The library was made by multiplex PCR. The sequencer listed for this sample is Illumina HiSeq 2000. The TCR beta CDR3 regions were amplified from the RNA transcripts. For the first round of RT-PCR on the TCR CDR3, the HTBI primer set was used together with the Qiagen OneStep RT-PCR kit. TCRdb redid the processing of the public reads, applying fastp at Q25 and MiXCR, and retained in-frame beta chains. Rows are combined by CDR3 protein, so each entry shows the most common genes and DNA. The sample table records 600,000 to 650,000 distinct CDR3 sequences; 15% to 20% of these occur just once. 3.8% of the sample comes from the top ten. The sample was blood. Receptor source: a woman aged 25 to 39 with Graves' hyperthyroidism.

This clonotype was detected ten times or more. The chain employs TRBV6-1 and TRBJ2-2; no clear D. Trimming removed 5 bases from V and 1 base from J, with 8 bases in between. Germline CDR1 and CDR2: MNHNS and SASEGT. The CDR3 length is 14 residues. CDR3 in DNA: TGTGCCAGCAGTTCCCGATGGAACACCGGGGAGCTGTTTTTT. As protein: CASSSRWNTGELFF.

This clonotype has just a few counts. DNA of the CDR3: TGTGCCAGCAGCCCCCGGGACAGGGTGAGGGATGAGCAGTTCTTC. Its translation: CASSPRDRVRDEQFF. This chain joins TRBV6-1 and TRBJ2-1, with 9 bases matching TRBD1. The CDR3 consists of 15 residues. Germline assignment: CDR1 MNHNS and CDR2 SASEGT. The V gene end was trimmed by 6 bases and the J gene end by 8 bases; junction bases not matched to a gene: 11.

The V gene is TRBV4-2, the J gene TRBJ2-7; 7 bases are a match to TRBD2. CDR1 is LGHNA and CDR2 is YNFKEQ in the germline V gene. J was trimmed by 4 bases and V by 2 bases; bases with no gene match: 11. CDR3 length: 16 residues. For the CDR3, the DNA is TGTGCCAGCAGCCAATACACCAGGACTAGAGGGTACGAGCAGTACTTC. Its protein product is CASSQYTRTRGYEQYF.

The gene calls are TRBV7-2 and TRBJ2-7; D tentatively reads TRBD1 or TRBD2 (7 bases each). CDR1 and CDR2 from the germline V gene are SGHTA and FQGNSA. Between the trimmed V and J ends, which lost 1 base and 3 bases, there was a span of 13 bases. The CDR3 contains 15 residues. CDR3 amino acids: CASSLGRGGVYEQYF. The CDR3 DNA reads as TGTGCCAGCAGCTTAGGCAGGGGGGGAGTCTACGAGCAGTACTTC.

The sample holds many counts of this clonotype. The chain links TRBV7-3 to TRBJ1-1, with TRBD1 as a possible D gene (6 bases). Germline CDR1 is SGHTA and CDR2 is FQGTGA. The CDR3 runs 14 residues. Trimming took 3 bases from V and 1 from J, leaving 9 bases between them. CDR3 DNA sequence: TGTGCCAGCAGCTTTGGACAGTCGAACACTGAAGCTTTCTTT. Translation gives CASSFGQSNTEAFF.

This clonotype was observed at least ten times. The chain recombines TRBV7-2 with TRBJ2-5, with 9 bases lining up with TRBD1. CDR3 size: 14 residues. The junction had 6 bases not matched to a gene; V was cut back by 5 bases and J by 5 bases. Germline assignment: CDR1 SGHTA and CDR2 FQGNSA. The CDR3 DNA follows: TGTGCCAGCAGCGTTGACAGGGGGTACGAGACCCAGTACTTC. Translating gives CASSVDRGYETQYF.

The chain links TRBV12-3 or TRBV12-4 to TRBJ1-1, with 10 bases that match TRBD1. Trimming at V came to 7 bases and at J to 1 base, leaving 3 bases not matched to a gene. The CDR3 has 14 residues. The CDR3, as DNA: TGTGCCAGCACGGGGACAGGGGAGAACACTGAAGCTTTCTTT. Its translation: CASTGTGENTEAFF.

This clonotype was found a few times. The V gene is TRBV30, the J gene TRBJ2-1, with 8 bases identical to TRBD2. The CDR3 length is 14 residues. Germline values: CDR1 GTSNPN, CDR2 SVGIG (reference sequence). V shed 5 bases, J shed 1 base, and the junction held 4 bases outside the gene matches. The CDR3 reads CAWEIAGSYNEQFF. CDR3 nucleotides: TGTGCCTGGGAAATAGCGGGATCCTACAATGAGCAGTTCTTC.

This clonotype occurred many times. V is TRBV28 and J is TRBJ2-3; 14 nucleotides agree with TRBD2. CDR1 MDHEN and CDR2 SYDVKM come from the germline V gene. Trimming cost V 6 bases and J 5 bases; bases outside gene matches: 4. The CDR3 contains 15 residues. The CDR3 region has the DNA TGTGCCAGCAGACCCGGGACTAGCGGGAGAGATACGCAGTATTTT. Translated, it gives CASRPGTSGRDTQYF.

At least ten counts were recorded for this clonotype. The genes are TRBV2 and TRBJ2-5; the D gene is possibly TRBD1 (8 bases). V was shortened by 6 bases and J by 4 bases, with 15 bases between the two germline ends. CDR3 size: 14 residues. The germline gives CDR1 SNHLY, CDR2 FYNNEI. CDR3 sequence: CASSLTGGVETQYF. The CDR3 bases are TGTGCCAGCAGCCTCACAGGGGGGGTAGAGACCCAGTACTTC.

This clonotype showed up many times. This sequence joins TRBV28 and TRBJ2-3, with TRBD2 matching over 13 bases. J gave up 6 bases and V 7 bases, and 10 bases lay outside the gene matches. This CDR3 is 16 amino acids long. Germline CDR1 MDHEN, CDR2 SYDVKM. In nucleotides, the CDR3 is TGTGCCAGCATTCGGACTAGCGGGAGCATTTGGGATACGCAGTATTTT. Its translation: CASIRTSGSIWDTQYF.

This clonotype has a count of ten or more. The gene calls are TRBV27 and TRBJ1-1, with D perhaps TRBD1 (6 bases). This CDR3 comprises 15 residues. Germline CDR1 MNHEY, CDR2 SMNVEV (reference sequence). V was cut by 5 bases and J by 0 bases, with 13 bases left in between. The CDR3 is CASSPGAGMNTEAFF. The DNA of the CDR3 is TGTGCCAGCAGTCCAGGGGCTGGAATGAACACTGAAGCTTTCTTT.

The CDR3 sequence: CASSQRATEANYGYTF. The CDR3 region has the DNA TGTGCCAGCAGCCAACGGGCCACGGAAGCTAACTATGGCTACACCTTC. The V call is TRBV7-9, the J call TRBJ1-2; no definite D call. Germline-derived CDR1 and CDR2 are SEHNR and FQNEAQ (reference sequence). V was clipped by 5 bases and J by 0 bases, with 16 bases between them. The CDR3 contains 16 residues.

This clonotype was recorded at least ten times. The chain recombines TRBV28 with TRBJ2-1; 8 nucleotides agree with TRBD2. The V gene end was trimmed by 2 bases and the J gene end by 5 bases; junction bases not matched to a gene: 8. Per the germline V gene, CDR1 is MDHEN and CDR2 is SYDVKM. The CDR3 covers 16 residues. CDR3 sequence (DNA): TGTGCCAGCAGTTTAGTCGGGACTAGGGGGAACAATGAGCAGTTCTTC. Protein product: CASSLVGTRGNNEQFF.

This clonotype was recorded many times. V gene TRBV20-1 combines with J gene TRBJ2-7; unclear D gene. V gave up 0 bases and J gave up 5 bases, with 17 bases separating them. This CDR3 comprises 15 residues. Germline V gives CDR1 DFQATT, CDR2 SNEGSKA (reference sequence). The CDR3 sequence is CSARDQARISHEQYF. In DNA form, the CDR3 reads TGCAGTGCTAGAGATCAGGCACGTATATCCCACGAGCAGTACTTC.

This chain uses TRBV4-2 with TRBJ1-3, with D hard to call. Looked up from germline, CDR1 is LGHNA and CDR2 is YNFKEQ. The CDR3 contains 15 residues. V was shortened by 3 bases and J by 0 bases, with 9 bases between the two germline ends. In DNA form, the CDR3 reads TGTGCCAGCAGCCAGCGAACGGTCTCTGGAAACACCATATATTTT. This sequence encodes CASSQRTVSGNTIYF.

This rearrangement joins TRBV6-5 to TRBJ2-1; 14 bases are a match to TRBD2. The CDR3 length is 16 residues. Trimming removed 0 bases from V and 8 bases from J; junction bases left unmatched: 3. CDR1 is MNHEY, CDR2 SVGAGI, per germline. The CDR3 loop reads CASSYSGLAGVDEQFF. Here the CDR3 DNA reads TGTGCCAGCAGTTACTCGGGACTAGCGGGAGTTGATGAGCAGTTCTTC.

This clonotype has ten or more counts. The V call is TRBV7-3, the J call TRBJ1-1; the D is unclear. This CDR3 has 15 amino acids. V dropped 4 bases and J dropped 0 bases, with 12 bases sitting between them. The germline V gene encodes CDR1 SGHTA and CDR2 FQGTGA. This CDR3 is CASSSSHQMNTEAFF. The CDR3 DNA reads TGTGCCAGCAGCTCTTCACATCAGATGAACACTGAAGCTTTCTTT.

The CDR3 region is CASSSEDSGSYEQYF. The CDR3 coding sequence is TGTGCCAGCAGCTCCGAGGACAGTGGGTCCTACGAGCAGTACTTC. This chain links TRBV11-2 with TRBJ2-7, with a weak D call TRBD1 (6 bases). CDR3 length: 15 amino acids. V lost 4 bases, J lost 1 base, and 14 bases lay in between. Germline V gene sequence: CDR1 SGHAT, CDR2 FQNNGV. The full variable domain, completed using reference TRBV11-2 and TRBJ2-7, is EAGVAQSPRYKIIEKRQSVAFWCNPISGHATLYWYQQILGQGPKLLIQFQNNGVVDDSQLPKDRFSAERLKGVDSTLKIQPAKLEDSAVYLCASSSEDSGSYEQYFGPGTRLTVT.

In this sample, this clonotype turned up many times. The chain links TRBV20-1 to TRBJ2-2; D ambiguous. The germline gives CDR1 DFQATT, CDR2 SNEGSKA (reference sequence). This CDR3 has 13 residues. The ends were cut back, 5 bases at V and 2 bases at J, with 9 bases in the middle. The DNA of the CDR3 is TGCAGTGCTTTAGCCGGAAACACCGGGGAGCTGTTTTTT. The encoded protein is CSALAGNTGELFF.

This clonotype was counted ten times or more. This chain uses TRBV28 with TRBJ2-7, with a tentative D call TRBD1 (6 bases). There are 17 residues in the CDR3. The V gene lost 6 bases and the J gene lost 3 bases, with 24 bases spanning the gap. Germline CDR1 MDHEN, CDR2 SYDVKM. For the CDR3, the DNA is TGTGCCAGCAGGGACCCCGACCGGGACCAGGGGTTCTACGAGCAGTACTTC. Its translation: CASRDPDRDQGFYEQYF.

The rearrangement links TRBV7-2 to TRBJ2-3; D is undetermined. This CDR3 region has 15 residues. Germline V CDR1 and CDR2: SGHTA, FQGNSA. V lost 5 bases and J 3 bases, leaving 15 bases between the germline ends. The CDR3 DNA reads TGTGCCAGCAGCGAAGGGTATTTGGGGACAGATACGCAGTATTTT. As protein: CASSEGYLGTDTQYF.

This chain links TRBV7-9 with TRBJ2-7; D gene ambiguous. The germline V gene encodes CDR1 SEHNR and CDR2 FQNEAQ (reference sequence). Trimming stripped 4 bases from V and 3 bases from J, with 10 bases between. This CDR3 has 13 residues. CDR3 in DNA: TGTGCCAGCAGCTACAACGGAAACTACGAGCAGTACTTC. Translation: CASSYNGNYEQYF.

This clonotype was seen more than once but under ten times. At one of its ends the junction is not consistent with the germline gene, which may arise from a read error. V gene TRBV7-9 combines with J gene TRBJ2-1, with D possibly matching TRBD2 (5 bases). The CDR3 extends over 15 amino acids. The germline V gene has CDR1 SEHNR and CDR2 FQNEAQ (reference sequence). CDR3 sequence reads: CASSPPGSSHNEQFF. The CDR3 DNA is TGTGCCAGCAGCCCCCCGGGGAGCTCCCACAATGAGCAGTTCTTC.

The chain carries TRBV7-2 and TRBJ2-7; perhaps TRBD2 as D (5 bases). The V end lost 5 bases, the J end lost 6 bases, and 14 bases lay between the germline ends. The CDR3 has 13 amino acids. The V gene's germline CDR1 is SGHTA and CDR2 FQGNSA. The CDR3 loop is CASSVYPGIEQYF. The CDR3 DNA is TGTGCCAGCAGCGTTTACCCGGGAATCGAGCAGTACTTC.